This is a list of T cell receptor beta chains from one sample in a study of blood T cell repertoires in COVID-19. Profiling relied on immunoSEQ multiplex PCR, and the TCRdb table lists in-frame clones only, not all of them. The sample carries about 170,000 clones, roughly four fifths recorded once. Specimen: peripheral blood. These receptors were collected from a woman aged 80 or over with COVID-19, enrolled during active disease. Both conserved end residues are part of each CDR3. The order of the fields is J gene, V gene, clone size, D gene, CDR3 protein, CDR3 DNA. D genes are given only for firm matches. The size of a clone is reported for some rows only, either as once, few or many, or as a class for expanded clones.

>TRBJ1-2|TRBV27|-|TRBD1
CASSFAGGDGYTF
TGTGCCAGCAGCTTTGCAGGGGGCGATGGCTACACCTTC
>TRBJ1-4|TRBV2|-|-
CASSEQGSDEKLFF
TGTGCCAGCAGCGAACAGGGATCGGATGAAAAACTGTTTTTT
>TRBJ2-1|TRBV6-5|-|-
CASSHRTDSYNEQFF
TGTGCCAGCAGTCACAGGACAGACTCCTACAATGAGCAGTTCTTC
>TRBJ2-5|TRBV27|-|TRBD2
CASSKLAGGPETQYF
TGTGCCAGCAGTAAACTAGCGGGAGGGCCGGAGACCCAGTACTTC
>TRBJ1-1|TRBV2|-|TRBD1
CASRQGVWDTEAFF
TGTGCCAGCAGGCAGGGGGTGTGGGACACTGAAGCTTTCTTT
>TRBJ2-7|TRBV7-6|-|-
CASSLKPGSSYEQYF
TGTGCCAGCAGCTTAAAGCCAGGTAGCTCCTACGAGCAGTACTTC
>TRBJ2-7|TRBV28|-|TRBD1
CASSSPTGGFDEQYF
TGTGCCAGCAGTTCCCCGACAGGGGGCTTCGACGAGCAGTACTTC
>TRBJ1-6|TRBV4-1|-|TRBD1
CASSQEPTSQGVRNSPLHF
TGCGCCAGCAGCCAAGAACCAACGTCCCAGGGGGTGAGAAATTCACCCCTCCACTTT
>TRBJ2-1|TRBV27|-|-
CASSLSPARDNEQFF
TGTGCCAGCAGTTTATCCCCAGCGCGAGACAATGAGCAGTTCTTC
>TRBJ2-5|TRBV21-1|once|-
CASSTGGKPQETQYF
TGTGCCAGCAGCACTGGGGGGAAACCTCAAGAGACCCAGTACTTC
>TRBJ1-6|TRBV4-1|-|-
CASSQESSSPLHF
TGCGCCAGCAGCCAAGAATCGAGTTCACCCCTCCACTTT
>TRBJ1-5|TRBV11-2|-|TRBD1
CASSLNTGDQPQHF
TGTGCCAGCAGCTTAAACACAGGGGATCAGCCCCAGCATTTT